These T cell receptor beta chains were read from a single sample in a study of T cell responses to AZD1222 COVID-19 vaccine. Method: immunoSEQ multiplex PCR; TCRdb's copy keeps in-frame clones and lacks some. The sample yields 150,000 to 200,000 clones, approximately 89% seen once. The sample here was peripheral blood, taken 28 days after the second AZD1222 dose. These receptors were taken from an adult who received the AZD1222 COVID-19 vaccine. Each CDR3 is given with its conserved first and last residue. D genes are given only for firm matches. Clone sizes are given selectively: once, few, many, or a class where the clone is expanded.

14	TRBD1	TRBV6-5	TRBJ1-2	-	CASRLRRQGGGYTF	TGTGCCAGCAGATTAAGAAGACAGGGTGGTGGCTACACCTTC
15	-	TRBV9	TRBJ2-3	-	CASSPPGGGTDTQYF	TGTGCCAGCAGCCCTCCAGGGGGAGGGACAGATACGCAGTATTTT
16	-	TRBV9	TRBJ1-2	once	CASSVVPTGGYYGYTF	TGTGCCAGCAGCGTAGTACCCACGGGCGGTTACTATGGCTACACCTTC
12	-	TRBV30	TRBJ1-6	-	CASESAGSPLHF	TGTGCCTCGGAGAGCGCTGGTTCACCCCTCCACTTT
15	TRBD2	TRBV7-9	TRBJ2-1	-	CASSLQRGANDEQFF	TGTGCCAGCAGCTTACAGCGGGGGGCCAACGATGAGCAGTTCTTC
11	TRBD1	TRBV20-1	TRBJ1-6	-	CSAGQGAAPHF	TGCAGTGCGGGACAGGGGGCGGCTCCCCACTTT
14	TRBD2	TRBV29-1	TRBJ2-7	-	CSVVRTSGRYEQYF	TGCAGCGTTGTTCGAACTAGCGGGAGATACGAGCAGTACTTC
13	-	TRBV7-3	TRBJ1-2	-	CASSLAGFSGYTF	TGTGCCAGCAGCTTAGCAGGGTTCAGTGGCTACACCTTC
16	-	TRBV9	TRBJ1-3	-	CASSDRATGSGNTIYF	TGTGCCAGCAGCGACCGCGCTACAGGATCTGGAAACACCATATATTTT
14	-	TRBV6-1	TRBJ1-6	few	CASSELSYNSPLHF	TGTGCCAGCAGTGAACTTTCCTATAATTCACCCCTCCACTTT
16	-	TRBV4-1	TRBJ1-6	few	CASSQDLSTVNSPLHF	TGCGCCAGCAGCCAAGACTTATCGACGGTTAATTCACCCCTCCACTTT
15	-	TRBV19	TRBJ2-7	-	CASSVGEGTSYEQYF	TGTGCCAGTAGTGTGGGTGAGGGTACCTCCTACGAGCAGTACTTC
11	-	TRBV7-9	TRBJ2-1	-	CASSFGTLAFF	TGTGCCAGCAGCTTCGGGACCCTAGCCTTCTTC
12	-	TRBV12-3/TRBV12-4	TRBJ1-1	-	CASNLGGAEAFF	TGTGCCAGCAATCTGGGAGGGGCTGAAGCTTTCTTT
14	-	TRBV4-2	TRBJ1-5	-	CASSQGLGIQPQHF	TGTGCCAGCAGCCAAGGATTAGGGATTCAGCCCCAGCATTTT
14	-	TRBV30	TRBJ1-6	-	CAWSGWGNNSPLHF	TGTGCCTGGAGTGGTTGGGGGAATAATTCACCCCTCCACTTT
15	-	TRBV7-2	TRBJ2-1	-	CASSTRTLSPNEQFF	TGTGCCAGCAGCACAAGGACTTTGTCACCCAATGAGCAGTTCTTC
18	TRBD2	TRBV7-6	TRBJ2-3	-	CASSLEGLASGAFDTQYF	TGTGCCAGCAGCTTAGAGGGTTTGGCTAGCGGGGCTTTCGATACGCAGTATTTT
14	TRBD1	TRBV19	TRBJ1-5	-	CASSRGQEYQPQHF	TGTGCCAGTAGTAGGGGACAGGAGTATCAGCCCCAGCATTTT
19	TRBD2	TRBV11-2	TRBJ2-2	-	CASSRKTSGRAIWAGELFF	TGTGCCAGCAGCCGGAAGACTAGCGGGAGGGCCATTTGGGCCGGGGAGCTGTTTTTT
15	TRBD2	TRBV10-3	TRBJ2-1	-	CAISESGAGGGEQFF	TGTGCCATCAGTGAGTCTGGAGCGGGAGGCGGTGAGCAGTTCTTC
15	-	TRBV27	TRBJ1-1	-	CASSYDIQGNTEAFF	TGTGCCAGCAGTTACGATATCCAGGGGAACACTGAAGCTTTCTTT
17	-	TRBV4-1	TRBJ1-1	-	CASSHTTGLRTNTEAFF	TGCGCCAGCAGCCACACGACAGGCCTGAGGACTAACACTGAAGCTTTCTTT
16	TRBD1	TRBV5-4	TRBJ2-5	-	CASSATGDKYQETQYF	TGTGCCAGCAGCGCCACAGGGGATAAGTACCAAGAGACCCAGTACTTC
16	-	TRBV4-2	TRBJ1-1	-	CASSQPGGQKGDEAFF	TGTGCCAGCAGCCAACCTGGGGGACAAAAGGGGGATGAAGCTTTCTTT
12	TRBD2	TRBV29-1	TRBJ2-7	once	CGARDYKYEQYF	TGCGGAGCTAGGGACTACAAGTACGAGCAGTACTTC
13	TRBD2	TRBV10-3	TRBJ2-5	once	CAIRGGPQETQYF	TGTGCCATCAGGGGAGGGCCCCAAGAGACCCAGTACTTC
18	-	TRBV7-9	TRBJ2-3	-	CASSGRWGGSEATDTQYF	TGTGCCAGCAGCGGGCGGTGGGGGGGCTCAGAGGCGACAGATACGCAGTATTTT
14	TRBD1	TRBV29-1	TRBJ2-7	-	CSVEERGQDYEQYF	TGCAGCGTTGAAGAAAGGGGACAGGACTACGAGCAGTACTTC
17	-	TRBV5-5	TRBJ2-5	once	CASSLEVWGGGQETQYF	TGTGCCAGCAGCTTGGAGGTCTGGGGGGGCGGCCAAGAGACCCAGTACTTC
15	-	TRBV7-9	TRBJ2-2	-	CASSPRTGSTGELFF	TGTGCCAGCAGCCCTCGAACAGGGTCCACCGGGGAGCTGTTTTTT
11	-	TRBV19	TRBJ2-1	-	CASVERGEQFF	TGTGCCAGTGTCGAGCGTGGGGAGCAGTTCTTC
14	-	TRBV27	TRBJ1-1	-	CASSLSGVDTEAFF	TGTGCCAGCAGTTTATCAGGTGTCGACACTGAAGCTTTCTTT
16	-	TRBV7-9	TRBJ2-7	-	CASSLGTAGLTGEQYF	TGTGCCAGCAGCTTAGGGACAGCGGGACTAACGGGGGAGCAGTACTTC
13	-	TRBV2	TRBJ2-2	-	CASSEGETGELFF	TGTGCCAGCAGTGAGGGGGAAACCGGGGAGCTGTTTTTT
15	TRBD1	TRBV7-9	TRBJ1-1	once	CASSSRTVRGTEAFF	TGTGCCAGCAGCTCGCGGACAGTCAGGGGGACTGAAGCTTTCTTT
18	-	TRBV5-1	TRBJ2-6	once	CASSLARDRRSGANVLTF	TGCGCCAGCAGCTTGGCCCGAGACAGGCGATCTGGGGCCAACGTCCTGACTTTC
15	-	TRBV7-2	TRBJ1-1	once	CASRSYQGSNTEAFF	TGTGCCAGCAGGTCCTATCAGGGGAGTAACACTGAAGCTTTCTTT
13	TRBD1	TRBV27	TRBJ1-2	-	CASSWGQAYGYTF	TGTGCCAGCAGTTGGGGACAGGCCTATGGCTACACCTTC
14	TRBD1	TRBV29-1	TRBJ2-2	-	CSVDQGAGTGELFF	TGCAGCGTTGACCAGGGGGCAGGCACCGGGGAGCTGTTTTTT
14	-	TRBV7-6	TRBJ1-1	-	CASSLATVNTEAFF	TGTGCCAGCAGCTTAGCGACGGTGAACACTGAAGCTTTCTTT
13	-	TRBV7-3	TRBJ1-6	-	CASSPSANSPLHF	TGTGCCAGCAGCCCAAGTGCCAATTCACCCCTCCACTTT
15	-	TRBV3-1/TRBV3-2	TRBJ1-4	-	CASSQGGRANEKLFF	TGTGCCAGCAGCCAGGGGGGGAGGGCTAATGAAAAACTGTTTTTT
15	-	TRBV2	TRBJ1-2	-	CASNTVPGGPSGYTF	TGTGCCAGCAATACGGTACCGGGCGGGCCATCTGGCTACACCTTC
17	-	TRBV7-3	TRBJ2-2	-	CASSPGPAAGAAGELFF	TGTGCCAGCAGCCCGGGGCCTGCGGCGGGGGCCGCCGGGGAGCTGTTTTTT